Below, 16 T cell receptor beta chains from the same sample are listed, as sequenced in a study of yellow fever vaccine responses in identical twins. Each CDR3 protein gets one entry after TCRdb re-called the RT-PCR reads with MiXCR. The table has 25,000 or so distinct CDR3 sequences, around four fifths seen once. Sequencing was performed on T cells from blood (PBMCs), unsorted or a sorted subset (not recorded which), taken before or after yellow fever vaccination (not recorded which). Receptor source: a woman aged 18-29 years who received the yellow fever vaccine.

The chain links TRBV27 to TRBJ2-5, with 11 positions matching TRBD1. After removal of 4 bases from V and 6 bases from J, the junction contained 4 bases not matched to a gene. This CDR3 region has 14 residues. Germline V gene sequence: CDR1 MNHEY, CDR2 SMNVEV (reference sequence). The CDR3 reads CASSSGQGAKTQYF. The CDR3 DNA sequence: TGTGCCAGCAGTTCCGGACAGGGGGCGAAGACCCAGTACTTC.

This clonotype came up once. V and J are TRBV2 and TRBJ1-1; D is unresolved. This CDR3 comprises 13 residues. V was cut by 1 base and J by 2 bases, with 5 bases left in between. Germline-derived CDR1 and CDR2 are SNHLY and FYNNEI. For the CDR3, the DNA is TGTGCCAGCAGTGAAGAGGGAAACACTGAAGCTTTCTTT. This encodes CASSEEGNTEAFF.

The chain couples TRBV29-1 to TRBJ2-1, with D perhaps matching TRBD2 (7 bases). The CDR3 has 17 amino acids. Germline values: CDR1 SQVTM, CDR2 ANQGSEA. Between the trimmed V and J ends, which lost 7 bases and 0 bases, there was a span of 22 bases. CDR3 in DNA: TGCAGCGCCGGATCACGAGGGGGGGTAAGCTCCTACAATGAGCAGTTCTTC. It translates to CSAGSRGGVSSYNEQFF.

The chain uses TRBV18 and TRBJ2-2, with D perhaps TRBD1 (6 bases). V shed 5 bases and J shed 3 bases, with 10 bases lying between them. Germline loops: CDR1 KGHSH, CDR2 LQKENI. The CDR3 is 14 residues long. In DNA form, the CDR3 reads TGTGCCAGCTCATCGGGACAATACACCGGGGAGCTGTTTTTT. This translates into CASSSGQYTGELFF.

V and J are TRBV18 and TRBJ1-1; no reliable D call. The CDR3 is 16 amino acids. V lost 3 bases and J lost 0, with 14 bases in between. Germline V gene sequence: CDR1 KGHSH, CDR2 LQKENI. CDR3 coding DNA: TGTGCCAGCTCACCGCGGAAGGGCGATATGAACACTGAAGCTTTCTTT. It encodes CASSPRKGDMNTEAFF.

This chain uses TRBV14 with TRBJ2-1, with no clear D. This CDR3 has 14 amino acids. Trimming removed 2 bases at V and 3 bases at J, with 8 bases between. Germline loops: CDR1 SGHDN, CDR2 FVKESK. The CDR3 DNA sequence: TGTGCCAGCAGCCAAATTCTGGGCTACAATGAGCAGTTCTTC. The encoded protein is CASSQILGYNEQFF.

The chain links TRBV5-4 to TRBJ1-1; D perhaps matches TRBD1 (5 bases). The CDR3 is 13 residues long. Between the trimmed V and J ends, which lost 3 bases and 3 bases, there was a span of 9 bases. CDR1 SGHNT and CDR2 YYREEE come from the germline V gene (reference sequence). For the CDR3, the DNA is TGTGCCAGCAGCTGGGACTTACACACTGAAGCTTTCTTT. It encodes CASSWDLHTEAFF.

The chain employs TRBV20-1 and TRBJ1-5; tentative D call: TRBD1 (6 bases). Germline V gene lookup returns CDR1 DFQATT and CDR2 SNEGSKA (reference sequence). This CDR3 has 13 amino acids. The V and J ends lost 3 bases and 7 bases respectively, with 13 bases between them. The CDR3 is CSASRGAWQPQHF. The CDR3 nucleotides are TGCAGTGCTAGTAGGGGGGCTTGGCAGCCCCAGCATTTT.

The chain carries TRBV18 and TRBJ1-1, with TRBD1 matching 7 bases. V shed 3 bases, J shed 1 base, and the junction held 8 bases outside the gene matches. Germline CDR1 is KGHSH and CDR2 is LQKENI. The CDR3 consists of 16 residues. CDR3 in DNA: TGTGCCAGCTCACCCCGTAGCCGACAGGGGAACACTGAAGCTTTCTTT. Translation: CASSPRSRQGNTEAFF.

The J gene is TRBJ2-1, the V gene TRBV29-1; 7 bases line up with TRBD2. Germline CDR1 is SQVTM and CDR2 is ANQGSEA. V shed 4 bases, J shed 8 bases, and the junction held 8 bases outside the gene matches. This CDR3 has 13 residues. CDR3 coding DNA: TGCAGCGTTGTCGGCGCCCGGGGGGATGAGCAGTTCTTC. Its protein is CSVVGARGDEQFF.

The chain is built from TRBV5-1 and TRBJ2-7; 11 bases line up with TRBD2. Germline V gives CDR1 SGHRS, CDR2 YFSETQ. The CDR3 has 13 residues. J lost 4 bases, V lost 7 bases, and 4 bases had no gene match. CDR3 nucleotide sequence: TGCGCCAGCCGGGCTAGCGGGAGGTACGAGCAGTACTTC. Translated, it gives CASRASGRYEQYF.

The genes are TRBV15 and TRBJ2-7; no reliable D call. The germline gives CDR1 LNHNV, CDR2 YYDKDF (reference sequence). The CDR3 runs 14 residues. The V end lost 0 bases, the J end lost 1 base, and 7 bases lay between the germline ends. CDR3 nucleotides: TGTGCCACCAGCAGAGATCCTCTTTCCTACGAGCAGTACTTC. Translating gives CATSRDPLSYEQYF. The full variable domain, its missing parts supplied by reference TRBV15 and TRBJ2-7, is DAMVIQNPRYQVTQFGKPVTLSCSQTLNHNVMYWYQQKSSQAPKLLFHYYDKDFNNEADTPDNFQSRRPNTSFCFLDIRSPGLGDTAMYLCATSRDPLSYEQYFGPGTRLTVT.

The rearrangement links TRBV4-2 to TRBJ2-7; the match to TRBD2 covers 11 bases. Germline V CDR1 and CDR2: LGHNA, YNFKEQ. V was clipped by 3 bases and J by 5 bases; unmatched bases: 6. The CDR3 has 15 amino acids. CDR3 amino acids: CASSQELAGVDEQYF. The CDR3 DNA is TGTGCCAGCAGCCAGGAACTAGCGGGAGTTGACGAGCAGTACTTC.

The rearrangement links TRBV3-1 to TRBJ2-5; 9 nucleotides line up with TRBD2. Germline CDR1 and CDR2: LGHDT and YNNKEL (reference sequence). Unmatched junction bases numbered 2, after V lost 4 bases and J lost 5 bases. There are 13 residues in the CDR3. CDR3 DNA: TGTGCCAGCAGCCCGGGACTAGCTGAGACCCAGTACTTC. The encoded protein is CASSPGLAETQYF.

The rearrangement joins TRBV12-3 or TRBV12-4 to TRBJ2-1, with 7 positions matching TRBD1. The CDR3 has 15 amino acids. V was pared by 5 bases and J by 5 bases, with 9 bases of the junction left unmatched. CDR3 protein: CASSNAGTAHNEQFF. The CDR3 DNA sequence: TGTGCCAGCAGTAACGCCGGGACAGCCCACAATGAGCAGTTCTTC.

This chain joins TRBV12-3 or TRBV12-4 and TRBJ1-5; TRBD1 aligns across 7 bases. J was trimmed by 1 base and V by 4 bases; bases with no gene match: 4. The CDR3 consists of 15 residues. Written as DNA, the CDR3 is TGTGCCAGCAGTTCGACGACAGGGAGCAATCAGCCCCAGCATTTT. As protein: CASSSTTGSNQPQHF.